This TCR beta chain was documented in a study of blood T cell repertoires in COVID-19. Whole-study context: The analysed material was cDNA or gDNA that came from T cells, B-cell-depleted T cells, or PBMCs.

Produced via immunoSEQ multiplex PCR; TCRdb's table is partial and in-frame only. This sample carries about 250,000 clones, 83% of them seen once, and the ten largest clones take about 3.6%. Adults between roughly 18 and 89 years of age took part from under 30 US areas. Cohorts were assigned according to the clinical history that participants reported. This TCR was sampled from a woman between 40 and 50 years old who had been exposed to COVID-19. The material sequenced was PBMCs or T cells enriched from blood (not recorded which).

The CDR3 sequence is CASSYQDSNYGYTF. CDR3 sequence (DNA): TGTGCCAGCAGTTACCAGGACAGTAATTATGGCTACACCTTC. The chain combines TRBV6-5 with TRBJ1-2, with a tentative D call TRBD1 (6 bases). Germline V gene lookup returns CDR1 MNHEY and CDR2 SVGAGI. The CDR3 is 14 residues long. V shed 2 bases and J shed 5 bases, with 12 bases lying between them.